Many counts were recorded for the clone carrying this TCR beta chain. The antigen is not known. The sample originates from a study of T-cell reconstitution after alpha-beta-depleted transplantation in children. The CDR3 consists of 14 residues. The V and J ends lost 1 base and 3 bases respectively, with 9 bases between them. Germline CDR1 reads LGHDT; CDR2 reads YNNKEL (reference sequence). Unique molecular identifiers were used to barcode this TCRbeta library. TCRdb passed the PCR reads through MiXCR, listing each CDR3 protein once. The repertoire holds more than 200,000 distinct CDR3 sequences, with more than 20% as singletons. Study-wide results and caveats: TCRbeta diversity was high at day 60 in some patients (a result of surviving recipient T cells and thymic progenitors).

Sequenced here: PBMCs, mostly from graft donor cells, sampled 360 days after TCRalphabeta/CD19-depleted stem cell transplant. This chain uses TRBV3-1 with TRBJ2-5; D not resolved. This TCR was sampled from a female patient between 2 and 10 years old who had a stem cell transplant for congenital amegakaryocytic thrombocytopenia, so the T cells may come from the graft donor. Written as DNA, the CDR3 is TGTGCCAGCAGCCAAGCTGCCGGTGAAGAGACCCAGTACTTC. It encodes CASSQAAGEETQYF.